This T cell receptor beta chain was identified during a study of early T cells in non-severe SARS-CoV-2 infection. This clonotype was found a few times. TCRdb ran MiXCR on the 5' RACE reads and lists one entry per CDR3 protein. This sample has 70,000 to 85,000 distinct CDR3 sequences, with around 14% found just once. The germline CDR1 and CDR2 sequences are SGHVS and FNYEAQ. V lost 7 bases and J lost 8; bases outside the gene matches: 26. The CDR3 runs to 19 residues. The specimen sequenced was whole blood. The sequence derives from an adult who was a healthcare worker with PCR-confirmed SARS-CoV-2 infection or an uninfected control (not recorded which). The chain uses TRBV7-6 and TRBJ2-1; 7 bases match TRBD2. This chain's CDR3 is CASTPGLADIPLQYDEQFF. For the CDR3, the DNA is TGTGCCAGCACCCCGGGGCTAGCGGATATTCCCCTCCAGTACGATGAGCAGTTCTTC.